Listed below are T cell receptor beta chains from one sample, sequenced in a study of shared clonotypes between healthy human individuals. TCRdb's table, derived via immunoSEQ multiplex PCR, lists solely in-frame clones and lacks some. The sample carries fewer than 1.8 million clones, less than 99% recorded once. The sequencing input was naive CD4+ T cells sorted from blood. These receptors originate from a young man in good health. Each CDR3 is given with its conserved first and last residue. A D gene is named only where the DNA matches it firmly. Rows give clone size only sometimes, using once, few, many, or a class for an expanded clone.

size,J,D,V,DNA,CDR3
-,TRBJ2-1,TRBD1,TRBV5-6,TGTGCCAGCAGCCGACGGACAGGGCGACGAAATGAGCAGTTCTTC,CASSRRTGRRNEQFF
once,TRBJ2-6,TRBD2,TRBV29-1,TGCAGCGTTTACCCTAGCGGGGTATACTCTGGGGCCAACGTCCTGACTTTC,CSVYPSGVYSGANVLTF
-,TRBJ2-5,-,TRBV15,TGTGCCACCAGCAGGGTCCAGGAGACCCAGTACTTC,CATSRVQETQYF
-,TRBJ2-2,-,TRBV2,TGTGCCAGCAGTGACAAGGTTGGAGGGGAGCTGTTTTTT,CASSDKVGGELFF
once,TRBJ1-3,-,TRBV18,TGTGCCAGCTCACCACCGTCCGGCAATGGAAACACCATATATTTT,CASSPPSGNGNTIYF
-,TRBJ2-1,TRBD2,TRBV7-3,TGTGCCAGCAGCTTAACCGCTAGCGGGAGGGCCAGAGGTGAGCAGTTCTTC,CASSLTASGRARGEQFF
-,TRBJ1-4,-,TRBV5-1,TGCGCCAGCAGCCCCGTAGGTGGGGAGGGCGAAAAACTGTTTTTT,CASSPVGGEGEKLFF
-,TRBJ2-5,TRBD2,TRBV10-3,TGTGCCATCAGGACTAGCGGGGAGACCCAGTACTTC,CAIRTSGETQYF
-,TRBJ1-3,-,TRBV5-1,TGCGCCAGCAGCATACGGACACAATCAAGCTCTGGAAACACCATATATTTT,CASSIRTQSSSGNTIYF
-,TRBJ1-5,TRBD1,TRBV5-1,TGCGCCAGCAGCTATTCCGGGACAGGCGGTGAACCCCAGCATTTT,CASSYSGTGGEPQHF
-,TRBJ2-5,-,TRBV11-2,TGTGCCAGCCTAGGGGAGACCCAGTACTTC,CASLGETQYF
-,TRBJ2-2,-,TRBV5-6,TGTGCCAGCAGCTTGGGGGGTACGAATTTACACACCGGGGAGCTGTTTTTT,CASSLGGTNLHTGELFF
-,TRBJ2-3,-,TRBV7-6,TGTGCCAGCAGCTTAGCTAGCGGCTTCACAGATACGCAGTATTTT,CASSLASGFTDTQYF
-,TRBJ2-5,TRBD2,TRBV7-9,TGTGCCAGCAGCCCAGAATGGCTAGCGGGAGAGACCCAGTACTTC,CASSPEWLAGETQYF
once,TRBJ1-5,-,TRBV28,TGTGCCAGCAGGGGTGGCCCTGGACTGCCCCAGCATTTT,CASRGGPGLPQHF
-,TRBJ2-1,-,TRBV11-3,TGTGCCAGCAGCTTTAGCTCCTACAATGAGCAGTTCTTC,CASSFSSYNEQFF
-,TRBJ2-1,-,TRBV5-8,TGTGCCAGCACCTTGGTAATAGCTGCTGAGCAGTTCTTC,CASTLVIAAEQFF
-,TRBJ1-5,-,TRBV21-1,TGTGCCAGCAGCAAAGCGAGACCAGGGGATCAGCCCCAGCATTTT,CASSKARPGDQPQHF
few,TRBJ2-7,TRBD1,TRBV30,TGTGCCTGGAGTACAGGGGGCTACGAGCAGTACTTC,CAWSTGGYEQYF
-,TRBJ1-2,-,TRBV28,TGTGCCAGCAGTTGGGCAGGGGCCAACAAGGGCTACACCTTC,CASSWAGANKGYTF
-,TRBJ1-2,-,TRBV7-8,TGTGCCAGCAGCTCAAAAACCCGGACAGATAACTATGGCTACACCTTC,CASSSKTRTDNYGYTF
-,TRBJ2-4,-,TRBV5-1,TGCGCCAGCTCCCCGGTGCGGGGCATTCAGTACTTC,CASSPVRGIQYF
-,TRBJ2-2,TRBD2,TRBV13,TGTGCCAGCAGCAGCAGCCTGAAGGGAGGGCCCGGCGGGGAGCTGTTTTTT,CASSSSLKGGPGGELFF
-,TRBJ1-1,TRBD1,TRBV5-8,TGTGCCAGCGCCCGTTACGGGACAGCCCGAAACACTGAAGCTTTCTTT,CASARYGTARNTEAFF
-,TRBJ2-7,-,TRBV6-5,TGTGCCAGCAGTTACGGGGGCACACCCTACGAGCAGTACTTC,CASSYGGTPYEQYF
-,TRBJ1-1,-,TRBV6-5,TGTGCCAGCAGTTGGATACGGTCCACTGAAGCTTTCTTT,CASSWIRSTEAFF
-,TRBJ2-2,-,TRBV9,TGTGCCAGCAGCGTAGACGGGAGTGGCACCGGGGAGCTGTTTTTT,CASSVDGSGTGELFF